This passage covers 30 T cell receptor beta chains from one sample sequenced in a study of T cells after yellow fever vaccination. TCRdb passed the 5' RACE reads through MiXCR, listing each CDR3 protein once. The profile shows about 260,000 distinct CDR3 sequences, around 13% of them singletons. This material consisted of CD4+ T cells sorted from PBMCs, taken 45 days after the yellow fever booster vaccination. The source is a man aged 25 to 40 who received the YFV17D yellow fever vaccine.

The rearrangement uses TRBV9 and TRBJ2-7, with D possibly being TRBD2 (6 bases). Deletions cut 1 base from V and 5 bases from J, with 19 bases between. This CDR3 region has 16 residues. Germline V gene lookup returns CDR1 SGDLS and CDR2 YYNGEE. The CDR3 loop reads CASSVRGSGASDEQYF. CDR3 nucleotides: TGTGCCAGCAGCGTACGGGGGTCGGGCGCGAGCGACGAGCAGTACTTC.

The chain recombines TRBV5-6 with TRBJ2-1, with 8 bases fitting TRBD2. The J segment lost 3 bases and the V segment lost 2 bases, leaving 7 bases of the junction unmatched. The germline CDR1 and CDR2 sequences are SGHDT and YYEEEE. The CDR3 has 16 residues. The CDR3 region is CASSFDSGTNYNEQFF. CDR3 sequence (DNA): TGTGCCAGCAGCTTTGATAGCGGGACCAACTACAATGAGCAGTTCTTC.

This clonotype has just a few counts. V gene TRBV27 combines with J gene TRBJ1-1; D is ambiguous. The germline V gene has CDR1 MNHEY and CDR2 SMNVEV (reference sequence). CDR3 length: 15 amino acids. The V and J ends lost 0 bases and 1 base respectively, with 9 bases between them. CDR3 DNA sequence: TGTGCCAGCAGTTTATCGATTTCGGGGAACACTGAAGCTTTCTTT. Amino acids: CASSLSISGNTEAFF.

The chain has TRBV9 and TRBJ2-3, with D unresolved. Germline CDR1 and CDR2: SGDLS and YYNGEE. The CDR3 extends over 14 amino acids. V gave up 0 bases and J gave up 4 bases, with 9 bases separating them. The CDR3, as DNA: TGTGCCAGCAGCGTAGATGTGTCCCCAGATACGCAGTATTTT. As protein: CASSVDVSPDTQYF.

This clonotype was counted many times. This sequence joins TRBV18 and TRBJ1-1; D not certain. V dropped 3 bases and J dropped 2 bases, with 1 base sitting between them. Germline CDR1 KGHSH, CDR2 LQKENI. The CDR3 contains 11 residues. In DNA, the CDR3 is TGTGCCAGCTCACCTAACACTGAAGCTTTCTTT. Protein: CASSPNTEAFF.

V is TRBV5-1 and J is TRBJ1-4; the D is unclear. The ends were cut back, 5 bases at V and 5 bases at J, with 4 bases in the middle. The CDR3 spans 11 residues. Germline V lookup: CDR1 SGHRS, CDR2 YFSETQ. Here the CDR3 DNA reads TGCGCCAGCAGAGGGAATGAAAAACTGTTTTTT. Its protein is CASRGNEKLFF.

The chain is built from TRBV12-3 or TRBV12-4 and TRBJ2-3, with 10 bases matching TRBD2. This CDR3 comprises 15 residues. The V segment lost 6 bases and the J segment 6 bases; nucleotides outside the gene matches: 9. CDR3 sequence: CASSQTSGRGDTQYF. CDR3 in DNA: TGTGCCAGCAGCCAGACTAGCGGGCGTGGGGATACGCAGTATTTT.

This clonotype has just a few counts. V and J are TRBV7-2 and TRBJ2-1; TRBD2 agrees at 9 bases. CDR3 length equals 15 residues. Germline V gene sequence: CDR1 SGHTA, CDR2 FQGNSA. With V trimmed by 2 bases and J by 9 bases, 8 bases remained unmatched. Here the CDR3 reads CASSLLAGEIGEQFF. The CDR3, as DNA: TGTGCCAGCAGCTTATTAGCGGGAGAAATCGGTGAGCAGTTCTTC. Full variable domain (missing parts from reference TRBV7-2 and TRBJ2-1): GAGVSQSPSNKVTEKGKDVELRCDPISGHTALYWYRQSLGQGLEFLIYFQGNSAPDKSGLPSDRFSAERTGGSVSTLTIQRTQQEDSAVYLCASSLLAGEIGEQFFGPGTRLTVL.

This clonotype was counted a few times. This chain connects TRBV20-1 to TRBJ1-5, with D maybe TRBD1 (5 bases). This CDR3 spans 11 amino acids. Germline CDR1 reads DFQATT; CDR2 reads SNEGSKA (reference sequence). Deletions cut 5 bases from V and 10 bases from J, with 12 bases between. The CDR3 protein is CSARRGGPQHF. DNA for the CDR3: TGCAGTGCTCGAAGGGGTGGACCCCAGCATTTT.

This clonotype was counted a few times. The chain combines TRBV24-1 with TRBJ2-1; perhaps TRBD1 as D (5 bases). V was cut by 0 bases and J by 2 bases, with 13 bases left in between. The germline gives CDR1 KGHDR, CDR2 SFDVKD. The CDR3 has 17 residues. In nucleotides, the CDR3 is TGTGCCACCAGTGATTTGTCAGGGAAGGGCACCTACAATGAGCAGTTCTTC. Translating it yields CATSDLSGKGTYNEQFF.

This clonotype occurred a few times. The junction differs from germline at one of its ends, possibly a read error. The chain recombines TRBV25-1 with TRBJ2-7; 9 bases align to TRBD1. Germline V gene sequence: CDR1 MGHDK, CDR2 SYGVNS. The CDR3 is 11 residues long. DNA of the CDR3: TGTGCCAGCAGTGGTTACAGGGGGCTGAAGTTC. It is translated as CASSGYRGLKF.

This clonotype was seen more than once but under ten times. The gene calls are TRBV6-2 or TRBV6-3 and TRBJ2-1; 7 bases line up with TRBD2. Looked up from germline, CDR1 is MNHEY and CDR2 is SVGEGT. The CDR3 runs to 15 residues. V lost 5 bases to trimming and J lost 0 bases; unmatched junction nucleotides: 4. CDR3 residues: CASSPSGNSYNEQFF. The CDR3 DNA reads as TGTGCCAGCAGTCCAAGCGGGAACTCCTACAATGAGCAGTTCTTC.

This clonotype was found a few times. The chain uses TRBV12-3 or TRBV12-4 and TRBJ2-5; possibly TRBD2 for D (6 bases). CDR3 length: 15 amino acids. The V end was cut by 3 bases, the J end by 4 bases, with 15 bases between. Here the CDR3 DNA reads TGTGCCAGCAGTTTCGGCCAGGGAGGAGGAGAGACCCAGTACTTC. Its protein is CASSFGQGGGETQYF.

V and J are TRBV6-2 or TRBV6-3 and TRBJ2-1, with 7 bases identical to TRBD2. This CDR3 has 16 amino acids. CDR1 and CDR2 (germline): MNHEY, SVGEGT. Trimming removed 6 bases from V and 3 bases from J; junction bases left unmatched: 11. CDR3 in DNA: TGTGCCAGCAGGGGGGGGACTACCGGACTCTACAATGAGCAGTTCTTC. Its protein is CASRGGTTGLYNEQFF.

This sequence joins TRBV5-6 and TRBJ2-5; TRBD2 matches at 8 bases. V shed 3 bases and J 4 bases; nucleotides not matched to a gene: 11. The CDR3 runs to 16 residues. Germline V gene data show CDR1 as SGHDT and CDR2 as YYEEEE. The CDR3 reads CASSWRAGDVRETQYF. CDR3 DNA: TGTGCCAGCAGCTGGAGAGCGGGAGATGTACGAGAGACCCAGTACTTC.

J is TRBJ2-7 and V is TRBV7-8; 8 bases map to TRBD2. The trim removed 4 bases at V and 6 bases at J, leaving 11 bases unmatched. Germline V gene lookup returns CDR1 SGHVS and CDR2 FQNEAQ. CDR3 length: 15 amino acids. CDR3 sequence reads: CASSSPDGRGPEQYF. CDR3 in DNA: TGTGCCAGCAGCTCCCCCGACGGGAGGGGTCCCGAGCAGTACTTC.

This clonotype was counted a few times. The chain couples TRBV6-2 or TRBV6-3 to TRBJ1-5, with D hard to call. This CDR3 region has 12 residues. The germline gives CDR1 MNHEY, CDR2 SVGEGT. Trimming left V 6 bases short and J 11 bases short, with 14 bases between. Here the CDR3 DNA reads TGTGCCAGCAGGAACAGAATAGCGGCCCAGCATTTT. Its translation: CASRNRIAAQHF.

This clonotype turned up a few times. The CDR3 region has the DNA TGCGCCAGCAGCTTGTGGCAGGGGGGAAACGAGCAGTACTTC. This codes for CASSLWQGGNEQYF. The rearrangement joins TRBV5-1 to TRBJ2-7, with D tentatively TRBD1 (7 bases). The CDR3 sequence is 14 residues long. V shed 1 base and J shed 5 bases, with 13 bases lying between them. Germline V gene data show CDR1 as SGHRS and CDR2 as YFSETQ. Variable domain in full (rest from reference TRBV5-1 and TRBJ2-7): KAGVTQTPRYLIKTRGQQVTLSCSPISGHRSVSWYQQTPGQGLQFLFEYFSETQRNKGNFPGRFSGRQFSNSRSEMNVSTLELGDSALYLCASSLWQGGNEQYFGPGTRLTVT.

The table lists this clonotype with many counts. V is TRBV12-3 or TRBV12-4 and J is TRBJ2-3; D is possibly TRBD2 (5 bases). The V and J ends lost 3 bases and 0 bases respectively, with 10 bases between them. The CDR3 spans 15 residues. This chain's CDR3 is CASSFNAGSTDTQYF. The CDR3 DNA reads TGTGCCAGCAGTTTCAACGCGGGCAGCACAGATACGCAGTATTTT.

The rearrangement links TRBV6-1 to TRBJ2-4; D uncertain. V was shortened by 6 bases and J by 5 bases, with 17 bases between the two germline ends. Germline V lookup: CDR1 MNHNS, CDR2 SASEGT. The CDR3 totals 15 residues. The CDR3 protein is CASSPFRSRENIQYF. In DNA form, the CDR3 reads TGTGCCAGCAGCCCCTTCCGGTCAAGGGAAAACATTCAGTACTTC.

This clonotype was seen a few times. The chain recombines TRBV28 with TRBJ1-5; D remains ambiguous. V was cut by 2 bases and J by 7 bases, with 15 bases left in between. From germline, CDR1 is MDHEN and CDR2 SYDVKM. The CDR3 consists of 15 residues. This chain's CDR3 is CASSLIPPGGQPQHF. The CDR3 DNA is TGTGCCAGCAGTTTAATACCCCCAGGCGGGCAGCCCCAGCATTTT.

The chain employs TRBV20-1 and TRBJ1-4, with D perhaps TRBD1 (5 bases). Germline V lookup: CDR1 DFQATT, CDR2 SNEGSKA (reference sequence). Deletions cut 2 bases from V and 10 bases from J, with 17 bases between. CDR3 length: 14 residues. CDR3 DNA: TGCAGTGCTAGAACCGGGACCTTAGGCGGAAAACTGTTTTTT. It specifies CSARTGTLGGKLFF.

The gene calls are TRBV12-3 or TRBV12-4 and TRBJ2-5; TRBD2 agrees at 9 bases. There are 16 residues in the CDR3. Trimming removed 7 bases from V and 0 bases from J; junction bases left unmatched: 9. CDR3 nucleotide sequence: TGTGCCAGCACGAAGAGCGGGAGGAAGTACCAAGAGACCCAGTACTTC. Amino acids: CASTKSGRKYQETQYF.

This clonotype was observed a few times. A read error may produce the germline difference seen at one junction end. The rearrangement joins TRBV12-3 or TRBV12-4 to TRBJ2-7, with D perhaps assigned TRBD1 or TRBD2 (6 bases each). CDR3 size: 13 residues. DNA of the CDR3: TGTGCCAGCAGTTTGGGACACAGGGAGGAGCGGGACTTC. It translates to CASSLGHREERDF.

This clonotype was observed a few times. The chain carries TRBV3-1 and TRBJ2-7; no clear D gene. Germline assignment: CDR1 LGHDT and CDR2 YNNKEL (reference sequence). Trimming took 2 bases from V and 7 from J, leaving 12 bases between them. The CDR3 consists of 13 residues. CDR3 nucleotide sequence: TGTGCCAGCAGCCAAAACCTAATGGGAGAGCAGTACTTC. Residues: CASSQNLMGEQYF.

This clonotype was counted only a few times. The chain recombines TRBV10-3 with TRBJ2-1; D possibly corresponds to TRBD1 (6 bases). CDR1 and CDR2 from the germline V gene are ENHRY and SYGVKD. V gave up 6 bases and J gave up 0 bases, with 6 bases separating them. The CDR3 contains 13 residues. The CDR3 DNA sequence: TGTGCCATCAGGGACAGCTCCTACAATGAGCAGTTCTTC. Its translation: CAIRDSSYNEQFF.

This clonotype was seen a handful of times. The rearrangement links TRBV12-3 or TRBV12-4 to TRBJ2-1, with TRBD2 identical over 7 bases. This CDR3 contains 17 residues. The J segment lost 2 bases and the V segment lost 1 base, leaving 8 bases of the junction unmatched. DNA for the CDR3: TGTGCCAGCAGTTTAGAGCCAGCGGGAAAACCCTACAATGAGCAGTTCTTC. Residues: CASSLEPAGKPYNEQFF.

This clonotype was counted between two and nine times. The chain is built from TRBV6-5 and TRBJ1-1; weak D call: TRBD1 (5 bases). With 6 bases removed from V and 5 bases from J, the gap between germline ends came to 10 bases. CDR3 length: 12 residues. Germline V gene sequence: CDR1 MNHEY, CDR2 SVGAGI. This CDR3 is CASRRGRTEAFF. Here the CDR3 DNA reads TGTGCCAGCAGAAGGGGCAGAACTGAAGCTTTCTTT.

This clonotype came up a few times. V is TRBV29-1 and J is TRBJ2-7; D gene ambiguous. Germline CDR1 SQVTM, CDR2 ANQGSEA. V was clipped by 7 bases and J by 5 bases, with 21 bases between them. This CDR3 comprises 14 residues. CDR3 nucleotide sequence: TGCAGCGGAGCGCCATCAACCCTGGGCCACGAGCAGTACTTC. Translating gives CSGAPSTLGHEQYF.

This clonotype was observed a few times. The rearrangement joins TRBV14 to TRBJ2-2; weak D call: TRBD2 (6 bases). This CDR3 has 17 amino acids. Germline CDR1 SGHDN, CDR2 FVKESK. Trimming left V 0 bases short and J 6 bases short, with 17 bases between. CDR3 nucleotides: TGTGCCAGCAGCCAAGAAAGGATTCTAGCGTCCCCCGGGGAGCTGTTTTTT. Protein sequence: CASSQERILASPGELFF.